A selection of T cell receptor beta chains follows, all from one sample in a study of shared T cell receptors in the human thymus. The repertoire was sequenced with immunoSEQ multiplex PCR; TCRdb's copy has only in-frame clones and lacks some. The data contain 700,000 or so clones, 80% to 90% of them singletons. These sequences were also reported in another study, on human thymus T cells.

The sequenced sample consisted of thymocytes. These TCRs come from a girl less than two years old with a congenital heart defect. Each CDR3 is given with its conserved first and last residue.

v_gene: TRBV19; len: 17; CDR3aa: CASSIAQGPKHNSPLHF
v_gene: TRBV6-5; len: 11; CDR3aa: CASRSLDTQYF
v_gene: TRBV2; len: 23; CDR3aa: CASSEKGGAPRGDVSSGANVLTF
v_gene: TRBV10-3; len: 13; CDR3aa: CAIRRTADNEQFF
v_gene: TRBV2; len: 16; CDR3aa: CASSVDYRGSTDTQYF
v_gene: TRBV18; len: 16; CDR3aa: CASSPPEGDFTDTQYF
v_gene: TRBV7-2; len: 13; CDR3aa: CASSIDSLYEQYF
v_gene: TRBV7-2; len: 14; CDR3aa: CASSLGGVDYGYTF
v_gene: TRBV13; len: 16; CDR3aa: CASSLGRTGGTYEQYF
v_gene: TRBV5-5; len: 18; CDR3aa: CASSLGTSGGPYYNEQFF
v_gene: TRBV15; len: 17; CDR3aa: CATSREARVGFFYEQYF
v_gene: TRBV7-2; len: 13; CDR3aa: CASSSRQNYGYTF
v_gene: TRBV20-1; len: 11; CDR3aa: CSVLPKYEQYF
v_gene: TRBV27; len: 15; CDR3aa: CAGSLRTGMDYGYTF
v_gene: TRBV28; len: 16; CDR3aa: CASSFRGGPGDYGYTF
v_gene: TRBV29-1; len: 15; CDR3aa: CSVCTTGWTGNTIYF
v_gene: TRBV21-1; len: 19; CDR3aa: CASSKPHSGTGDVNTEAFF
v_gene: TRBV2; len: 15; CDR3aa: CASSWEGGLADTQYF
v_gene: TRBV19; len: 16; CDR3aa: CASKGSGGPRFYGYTF
v_gene: TRBV2; len: 16; CDR3aa: CASSAEIRDRSYEQYF
v_gene: TRBV28; len: 16; CDR3aa: CASSLPRGQGANVLTF
v_gene: TRBV28; len: 17; CDR3aa: CASSTPRGPGDNQPQHF
v_gene: TRBV11-2; len: 15; CDR3aa: CASSLGDRALYGYTF
v_gene: TRBV5-1; len: 18; CDR3aa: CASSSGGGISAEANVLTF
v_gene: TRBV10-3; len: 13; CDR3aa: CAIKSPGATEAFF
v_gene: TRBV21-1; len: 16; CDR3aa: CATKALVAGGDIKYTF
v_gene: TRBV13; len: 17; CDR3aa: CASSLAPGYRTTDTQYF
v_gene: TRBV14; len: 14; CDR3aa: CASSQGLRSTPLHF
v_gene: TRBV5-1; len: 17; CDR3aa: CASSNSEAGAKKDTQYF
v_gene: TRBV20-1; len: 11; CDR3aa: CSARVNTEAFF
v_gene: TRBV5-1; len: 16; CDR3aa: CASSPGTENSNQPQHF
v_gene: TRBV5-1; len: 16; CDR3aa: CASSLTTGGNTDTQYF
v_gene: TRBV29-1; len: 16; CDR3aa: CSVTRLRGLVISSDTF
v_gene: TRBV5-1; len: 14; CDR3aa: CASSPRREGYGYTF
v_gene: TRBV29-1; len: 13; CDR3aa: CSVEDCGEREQFF
v_gene: TRBV6-1; len: 12; CDR3aa: CASDRSGGAQYF
v_gene: TRBV2; len: 15; CDR3aa: CASSVAAGPGDEQYF
v_gene: TRBV28; len: 18; CDR3aa: CASSPAQLKQGPNQPQHF
v_gene: TRBV27; len: 18; CDR3aa: CASSSYPRSEPRPYEQYF
v_gene: TRBV28; len: 13; CDR3aa: CASSCGDGNTIYF
v_gene: TRBV27; len: 15; CDR3aa: CASSSPGRSNYGYTF
v_gene: TRBV28; len: 17; CDR3aa: CASSHLGDRDFHQPQHF
v_gene: TRBV5-6; len: 16; CDR3aa: CASSSHRVWRYNEQFF
v_gene: TRBV19; len: 15; CDR3aa: CASSMRGGANEKLFF
v_gene: TRBV27; len: 16; CDR3aa: CASSPKGRGTQETQYF
v_gene: TRBV27; len: 17; CDR3aa: CASSLVRTGRGVGEQYF
v_gene: TRBV27; len: 15; CDR3aa: CASSRTTRGNTEAFF
v_gene: TRBV28; len: 18; CDR3aa: CASSLKAGTPTGYNEQFF
v_gene: TRBV5-5; len: 14; CDR3aa: CASSCSGVVYEQYF
v_gene: TRBV30; len: 16; CDR3aa: CAWNTRVPFLFYGYTF
v_gene: TRBV5-4; len: 19; CDR3aa: CASSLEWTGPSSGANVLTF
v_gene: TRBV5-1; len: 19; CDR3aa: CASSLAGLVSPPSTDTQYF
v_gene: TRBV15; len: 14; CDR3aa: CATSRQGANTEAFF
v_gene: TRBV27; len: 13; CDR3aa: CASSLRDNEKLFF